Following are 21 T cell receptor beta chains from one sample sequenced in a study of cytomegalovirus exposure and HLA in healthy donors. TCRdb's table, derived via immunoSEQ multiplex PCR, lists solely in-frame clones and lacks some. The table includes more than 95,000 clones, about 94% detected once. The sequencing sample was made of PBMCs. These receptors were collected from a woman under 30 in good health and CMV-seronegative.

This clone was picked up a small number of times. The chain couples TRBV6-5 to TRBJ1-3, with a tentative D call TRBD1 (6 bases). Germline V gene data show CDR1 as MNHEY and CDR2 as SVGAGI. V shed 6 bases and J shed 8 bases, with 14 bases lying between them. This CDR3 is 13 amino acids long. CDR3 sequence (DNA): TGTGCCAGCAGGGGGACCGAGGGGGACACCATATATTTT. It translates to CASRGTEGDTIYF.

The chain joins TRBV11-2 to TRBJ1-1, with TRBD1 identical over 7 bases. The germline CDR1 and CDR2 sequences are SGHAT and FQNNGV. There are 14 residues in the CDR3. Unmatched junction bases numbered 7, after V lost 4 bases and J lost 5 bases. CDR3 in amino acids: CASSSRQGWTEAFF. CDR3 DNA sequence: TGTGCCAGCAGCTCTCGACAGGGATGGACTGAAGCTTTCTTT.

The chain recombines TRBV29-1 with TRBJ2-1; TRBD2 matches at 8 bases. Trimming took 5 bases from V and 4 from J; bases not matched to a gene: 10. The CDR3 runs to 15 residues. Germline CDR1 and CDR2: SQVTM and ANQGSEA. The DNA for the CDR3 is TGCAGCGTTTCTACGCGACTAGCGCGATACAATGAGCAGTTCTTC. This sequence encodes CSVSTRLARYNEQFF.

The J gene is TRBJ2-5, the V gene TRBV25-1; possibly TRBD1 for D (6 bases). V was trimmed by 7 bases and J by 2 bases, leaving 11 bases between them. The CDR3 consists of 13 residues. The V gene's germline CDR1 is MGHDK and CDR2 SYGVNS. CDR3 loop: CASKTGPQETQYF. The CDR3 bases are TGTGCCAGCAAGACAGGCCCACAAGAGACCCAGTACTTC.

CDR3 in DNA: TGTGCCACCGGGGTTAACTATGGCTACACCTTC. Its protein is CATGVNYGYTF. The genes are TRBV28 and TRBJ1-2, with unresolved D. CDR1 and CDR2 from the germline V gene are MDHEN and SYDVKM. CDR3 length: 11 residues. Trimming left V 10 bases short and J 1 base short, with 7 bases between.

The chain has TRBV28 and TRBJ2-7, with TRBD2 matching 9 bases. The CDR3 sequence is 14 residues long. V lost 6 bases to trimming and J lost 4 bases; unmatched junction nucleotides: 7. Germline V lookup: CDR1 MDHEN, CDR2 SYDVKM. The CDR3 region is CASSDTSGPYEQYF. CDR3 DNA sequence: TGTGCCAGCAGCGATACTAGCGGGCCATACGAGCAGTACTTC.

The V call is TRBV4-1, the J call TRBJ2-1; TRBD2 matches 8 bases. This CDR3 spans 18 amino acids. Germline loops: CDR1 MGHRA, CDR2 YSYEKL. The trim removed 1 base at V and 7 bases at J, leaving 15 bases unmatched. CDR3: CASSQAGSSGRGWNEQFF. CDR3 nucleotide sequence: TGCGCCAGCAGCCAAGCGGGTTCCAGCGGGAGAGGTTGGAATGAGCAGTTCTTC.

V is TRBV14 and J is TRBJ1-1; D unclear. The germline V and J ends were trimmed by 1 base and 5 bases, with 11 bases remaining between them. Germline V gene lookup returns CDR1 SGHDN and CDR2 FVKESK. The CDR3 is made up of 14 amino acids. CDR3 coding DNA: TGTGCCAGCAGCCAAGGGCCGACGGGGACTGAAGCTTTCTTT. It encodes CASSQGPTGTEAFF.

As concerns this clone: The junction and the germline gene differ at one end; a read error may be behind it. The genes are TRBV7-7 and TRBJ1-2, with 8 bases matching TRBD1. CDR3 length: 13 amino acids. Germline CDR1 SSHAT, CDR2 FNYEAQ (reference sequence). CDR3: CASSLAGGGGYTF. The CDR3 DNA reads TGTGCTAGCAGCTTAGCAGGGGGCGGGGGCTACACCTTC.

This chain's CDR3 is CASSGLGLAGGTRYNEQFF. In DNA form, the CDR3 reads TGTGCCAGCAGCGGGCTCGGACTAGCGGGGGGTACGAGATACAATGAGCAGTTCTTC. V gene TRBV5-6 combines with J gene TRBJ2-1, with 14 bases matching TRBD2. This CDR3 is 19 amino acids long. The J segment lost 4 bases and the V segment lost 4 bases, leaving 13 bases of the junction unmatched. Germline V gene sequence: CDR1 SGHDT, CDR2 YYEEEE.

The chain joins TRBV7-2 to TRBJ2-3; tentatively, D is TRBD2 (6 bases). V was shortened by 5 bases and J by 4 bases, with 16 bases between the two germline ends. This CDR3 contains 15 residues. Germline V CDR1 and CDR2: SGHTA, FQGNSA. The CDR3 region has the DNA TGTGCCAGCAGCGACGCGGGGACCGGAGCAGATACGCAGTATTTT. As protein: CASSDAGTGADTQYF. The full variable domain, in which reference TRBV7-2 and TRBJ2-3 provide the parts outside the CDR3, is GAGVSQSPSNKVTEKGKDVELRCDPISGHTALYWYRQSLGQGLEFLIYFQGNSAPDKSGLPSDRFSAERTGGSVSTLTIQRTQQEDSAVYLCASSDAGTGADTQYFGPGTRLTVL.

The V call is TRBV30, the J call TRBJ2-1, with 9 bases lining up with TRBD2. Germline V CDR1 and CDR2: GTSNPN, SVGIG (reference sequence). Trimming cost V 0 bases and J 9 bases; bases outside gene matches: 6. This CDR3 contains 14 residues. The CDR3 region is CAWSVGTSSSEQFF. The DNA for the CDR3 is TGTGCCTGGAGTGTCGGGACTAGCTCGAGTGAGCAGTTCTTC.

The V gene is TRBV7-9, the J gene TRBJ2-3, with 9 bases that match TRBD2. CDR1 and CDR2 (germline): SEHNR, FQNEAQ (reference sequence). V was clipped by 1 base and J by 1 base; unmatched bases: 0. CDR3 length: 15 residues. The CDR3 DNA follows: TGTGCCAGCAGCTTAGGACTAGCGGGCACAGATACGCAGTATTTT. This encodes CASSLGLAGTDTQYF.

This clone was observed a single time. The DNA for the CDR3 is TGTGCCAGCAGCCCCCGCGGTTACTCCTACGAGCAGTACTTC. Translated, it gives CASSPRGYSYEQYF. This chain joins TRBV7-2 and TRBJ2-7; D not resolved. The CDR3 is made up of 14 amino acids. V lost 5 bases and J 0 bases, leaving 11 bases between the germline ends. The V gene's germline CDR1 is SGHTA and CDR2 FQGNSA.

The CDR3 is CASSLAGDHTGELFF. CDR3 nucleotides: TGCGCCAGCAGCTTGGCGGGGGATCACACCGGGGAGCTGTTTTTT. The V gene is TRBV5-1, the J gene TRBJ2-2; weak D call: TRBD2 (6 bases). The CDR3 spans 15 residues. Germline CDR1 reads SGHRS; CDR2 reads YFSETQ. V lost 0 bases, J lost 3 bases, and 9 bases lay in between.

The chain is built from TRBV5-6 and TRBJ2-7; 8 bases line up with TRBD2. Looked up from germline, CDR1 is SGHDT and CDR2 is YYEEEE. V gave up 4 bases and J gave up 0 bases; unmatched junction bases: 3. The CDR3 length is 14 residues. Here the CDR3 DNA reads TGTGCCAGCAGCCCCCGGGGGGGCTCCTACGAGCAGTACTTC. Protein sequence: CASSPRGGSYEQYF.

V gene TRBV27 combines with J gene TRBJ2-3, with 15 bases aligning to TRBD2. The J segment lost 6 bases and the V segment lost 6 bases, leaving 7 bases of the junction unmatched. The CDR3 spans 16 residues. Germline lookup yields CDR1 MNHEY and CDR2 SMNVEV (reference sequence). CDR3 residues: CASRGLAGGFRDTQYF. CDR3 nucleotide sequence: TGTGCCAGCAGGGGACTAGCGGGAGGATTTAGGGATACGCAGTATTTT.

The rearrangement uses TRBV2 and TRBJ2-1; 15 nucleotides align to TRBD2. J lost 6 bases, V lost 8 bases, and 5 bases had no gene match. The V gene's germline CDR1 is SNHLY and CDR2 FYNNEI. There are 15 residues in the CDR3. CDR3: CASLRTSGRGNEQFF. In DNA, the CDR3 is TGTGCCAGCCTTAGGACTAGCGGGAGGGGCAATGAGCAGTTCTTC.

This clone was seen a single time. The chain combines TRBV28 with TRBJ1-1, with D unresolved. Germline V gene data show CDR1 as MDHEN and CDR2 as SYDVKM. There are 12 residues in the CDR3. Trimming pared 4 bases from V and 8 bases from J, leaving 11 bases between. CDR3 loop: CASSSVFLEAFF. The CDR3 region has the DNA TGTGCCAGCAGTTCGGTCTTTTTGGAAGCTTTCTTT.

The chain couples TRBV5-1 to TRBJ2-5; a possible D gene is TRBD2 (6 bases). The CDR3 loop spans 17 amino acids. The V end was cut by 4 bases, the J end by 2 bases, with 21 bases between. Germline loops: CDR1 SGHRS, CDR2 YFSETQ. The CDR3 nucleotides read TGCGCCAGCAGCGGGGAGGAGGCAGGGCAACCTCAAGAGACCCAGTACTTC. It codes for CASSGEEAGQPQETQYF.

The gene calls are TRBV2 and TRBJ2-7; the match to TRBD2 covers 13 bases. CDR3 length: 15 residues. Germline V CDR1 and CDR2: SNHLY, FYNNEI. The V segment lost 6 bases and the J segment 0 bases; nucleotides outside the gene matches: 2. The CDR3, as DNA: TGTGCCAGCAGGCGGACTAGCGGGAGCTCCTACGAGCAGTACTTC. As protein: CASRRTSGSSYEQYF.